This TCR beta chain was identified in a study of T cell repertoires in cytomegalovirus infection. Study background: Use of recently identified HLA-C-restricted and well-studied HLA-B-restricted CMV epitopes was part of the study. Signatures in public TCR beta sequences pointed to both CMV infection and matching HLA type.

One entry per CDR3 protein results from TCRdb running MiXCR on the reads. The table records some 310,000 distinct CDR3 sequences, about 25% of them present only once. Turning to this clonotype: Antigen unknown.

This CDR3 comprises 14 residues. The junction had 1 base not matched to a gene; V was cut back by 3 bases and J by 6 bases. Germline V CDR1 and CDR2: MNHEY, SMNVEV (reference sequence). Broader study findings: The ex vivo response was dominated by HLA-C-restricted CMV-specific TCR beta clonotypes. People with CMV and the relevant HLA were identified by cumulative public TCR beta family frequency.

This clonotype originated in a human donor in good health (CMV status not recorded). Some clones in this sample may be carry-over from other donors' samples. This sample comprised cultured PBMCs, obtained from culture after CMV antigen stimulation. The gene calls are TRBV27 and TRBJ1-6; 8 bases are a match to TRBD1. Written as DNA, the CDR3 is TGTGCCAGCAGTTTGGGACAGGTTAATTCACCCCTCCACTTT. As protein: CASSLGQVNSPLHF.